This TCR beta chain was recovered during a study of breast tumors, draining lymph nodes, adjacent tissues. Study outcomes and limitations: Luminal-like breast cancer showed significantly greater tumor-nontumor repertoire similarity than basal-like breast cancer did. Tumor T cell lymph node origin was a supported hypothesis, not proven.

Germline V lookup: CDR1 SQVTM, CDR2 ANQGSEA. The CDR3 length is 11 residues. TCRdb used MiXCR to reprocess the multiplex PCR reads, holding one entry per CDR3 protein. The data show about 140,000 distinct CDR3 sequences, with approximately 32% seen just once and roughly 2.3% held by the top ten. The lymph nodes were axillary draining lymph nodes from breast cancer patients. Of note for this clonotype: Its antigen is currently unknown. One end of the junction varies from germline; a read error may be responsible.

The sample comprised axillary lymph node tissue. This receptor was obtained from a female donor with breast cancer. Some clones in this sample may be carry-over from other donors' samples. The chain combines TRBV29-1 with TRBJ2-6; perhaps TRBD2 as D (6 bases). CDR3 DNA: TGCAGCGTCCGGGAGTGGGGCGCTGAAGCTTTC. Protein sequence: CSVREWGAEAF.